These 13 T cell receptor beta chains originate from one sample sequenced in a study of blood T cell repertoires in COVID-19. TCRdb keeps only in-frame clones here, not all; method: immunoSEQ multiplex PCR. The sample has approximately 300,000 clones; 85% to 90% are singletons. The sequencing input was peripheral blood. These receptors all stem from a man aged 35 to 55 with acute or convalescent COVID-19.

The V call is TRBV18, the J call TRBJ1-2; the D is unclear. Germline values: CDR1 KGHSH, CDR2 LQKENI. The CDR3 runs 15 residues. Trimming removed 3 bases from V and 4 bases from J, with 15 bases in between. The CDR3 is CASSPPEKTLYGYTF. The DNA for the CDR3 is TGTGCCAGCTCACCCCCTGAAAAGACACTCTATGGCTACACCTTC.

The chain employs TRBV7-2 and TRBJ1-2; the D gene is possibly TRBD1 (5 bases). From germline, CDR1 is SGHTA and CDR2 FQGNSA. The CDR3 runs to 16 residues. Trimming took 2 bases from V and 1 from J, leaving 14 bases between them. In nucleotides, the CDR3 is TGTGCCAGCAGCTTAAGCTTGGGACTCCTTAACTATGGCTACACCTTC. Translation: CASSLSLGLLNYGYTF.

The CDR3 coding sequence is TGCGCCAGCAGCTTGCGACAGGGGTCAAATTCACCCCTCCACTTT. This gives the protein CASSLRQGSNSPLHF. The chain uses TRBV5-1 and TRBJ1-6, with 8 bases matching TRBD1. The trim removed 1 base at V and 7 bases at J, leaving 4 bases unmatched. CDR1 and CDR2 (germline): SGHRS, YFSETQ. CDR3 length: 15 residues.

The chain joins TRBV19 to TRBJ1-1; the D gene is possibly TRBD1 (5 bases). The CDR3 loop spans 13 amino acids. V dropped 7 bases and J dropped 2 bases, with 11 bases sitting between them. The germline CDR1 and CDR2 sequences are LNHDA and SQIVND (reference sequence). The CDR3 nucleotides are TGTGCCAGTAAAGAAGGGGCTAACACTGAAGCTTTCTTT. This sequence encodes CASKEGANTEAFF.

CDR3: CASSPGTRNTGELFF. The DNA of the CDR3 is TGCGCCAGCAGCCCCGGGACAAGGAACACCGGGGAGCTGTTTTTT. V is TRBV10-2 and J is TRBJ2-2; the D gene is possibly TRBD1 (6 bases). This CDR3 comprises 15 residues. V shed 6 bases and J shed 1 base, with 12 bases lying between them. The germline V gene has CDR1 WSHSY and CDR2 SAAADI.

This clone was seen just once. The chain recombines TRBV5-1 with TRBJ2-7; 8 bases are shared with TRBD2. The CDR3 totals 14 residues. Trimming cost V 4 bases and J 0 bases; bases outside gene matches: 3. From germline, CDR1 is SGHRS and CDR2 YFSETQ. CDR3 sequence (DNA): TGCGCCAGCAGCCAGCGGGGGAACTCCTACGAGCAGTACTTC. Its translation is CASSQRGNSYEQYF. The entire variable domain, with the rest obtained from reference TRBV5-1 and TRBJ2-7, is as follows: KAGVTQTPRYLIKTRGQQVTLSCSPISGHRSVSWYQQTPGQGLQFLFEYFSETQRNKGNFPGRFSGRQFSNSRSEMNVSTLELGDSALYLCASSQRGNSYEQYFGPGTRLTVT.

The rearrangement joins TRBV7-3 to TRBJ2-1; D call uncertain. The CDR3 is made up of 13 amino acids. Germline CDR1 and CDR2: SGHTA and FQGTGA. Trimming took off 4 bases at V and 4 bases at J, with 8 bases between the two ends. The CDR3 coding sequence is TGTGCCAGCAGCTCCGACTCTTACAATGAGCAGTTCTTC. The encoded protein is CASSSDSYNEQFF.

The chain uses TRBV2 and TRBJ1-2; 11 bases line up with TRBD1. V was clipped by 5 bases and J by 4 bases; unmatched bases: 3. The germline V gene encodes CDR1 SNHLY and CDR2 FYNNEI. CDR3 length: 14 residues. This CDR3 is CASSWDRGSYGYTF. CDR3 sequence (DNA): TGTGCCAGCAGTTGGGACAGGGGGTCCTATGGCTACACCTTC.

The genes are TRBV9 and TRBJ2-7; D not resolved. This CDR3 region has 15 residues. Germline assignment: CDR1 SGDLS and CDR2 YYNGEE. V lost 4 bases and J lost 0, with 14 bases in between. The CDR3 sequence: CASSPLQKSSYEQYF. The CDR3, as DNA: TGTGCCAGCAGCCCCTTACAGAAAAGCTCCTACGAGCAGTACTTC.

The chain combines TRBV5-4 with TRBJ1-2; 9 bases match TRBD1. Germline lookup yields CDR1 SGHNT and CDR2 YYREEE (reference sequence). The V segment lost 4 bases and the J segment 8 bases; nucleotides outside the gene matches: 9. The CDR3 spans 14 residues. The CDR3 is CASSNKGQGGGYTF. The CDR3 DNA follows: TGTGCCAGCAGCAATAAGGGACAGGGAGGAGGCTACACCTTC.

V is TRBV30 and J is TRBJ1-6, with D uncertain. From germline, CDR1 is GTSNPN and CDR2 SVGIG (reference sequence). The CDR3 is 13 residues long. Trimming removed 1 base from V and 10 bases from J, with 11 bases in between. The CDR3 DNA follows: TGTGCCTGGAGTGGACGTTCAGGCTCACCCCTCCACTTT. It encodes CAWSGRSGSPLHF. Supplemented by reference TRBV30 and TRBJ1-6, the full variable domain reads SQTIHQWPATLVQPVGSPLSLECTVEGTSNPNLYWYRQAAGRGLQLLFYSVGIGQISSEVPQNLSASRPQDRQFILSSKKLLLSDSGFYLCAWSGRSGSPLHFGNGTRLTVT.

The chain employs TRBV5-1 and TRBJ1-6, with a possible D match to TRBD1 (6 bases). Germline CDR1 SGHRS, CDR2 YFSETQ. Trimming took 7 bases from V and 10 from J, leaving 18 bases between them. This CDR3 has 14 amino acids. CDR3 nucleotides: TGCGCCAGCGGGGTGGACAGATTGGAATCACCCCTCCACTTT. Protein sequence: CASGVDRLESPLHF.

This chain uses TRBV5-8 with TRBJ2-1; no clear D gene. Germline lookup yields CDR1 SGHTS and CDR2 YDEGEE. The V and J ends lost 5 bases and 4 bases respectively, with 13 bases between them. CDR3 length equals 14 residues. CDR3 nucleotides: TGTGCCAGCAGACCGGTTCTAAGATACAATGAGCAGTTCTTC. Residues: CASRPVLRYNEQFF.